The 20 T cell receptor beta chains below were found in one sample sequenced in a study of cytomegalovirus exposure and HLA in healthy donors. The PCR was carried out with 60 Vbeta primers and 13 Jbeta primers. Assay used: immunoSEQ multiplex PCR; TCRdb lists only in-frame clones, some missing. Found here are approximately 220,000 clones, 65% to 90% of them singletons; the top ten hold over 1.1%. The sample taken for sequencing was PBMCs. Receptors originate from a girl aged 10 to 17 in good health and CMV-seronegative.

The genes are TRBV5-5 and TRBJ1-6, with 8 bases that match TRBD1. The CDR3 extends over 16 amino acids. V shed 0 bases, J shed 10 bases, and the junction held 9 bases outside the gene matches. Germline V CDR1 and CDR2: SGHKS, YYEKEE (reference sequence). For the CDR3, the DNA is TGTGCCAGCAGCTTGGGGGGGACAGGTCCGCAATCACCCCTCCACTTT. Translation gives CASSLGGTGPQSPLHF. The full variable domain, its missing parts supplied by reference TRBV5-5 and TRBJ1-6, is DAGVTQSPTHLIKTRGQQVTLRCSPISGHKSVSWYQQVLGQGPQFIFQYYEKEERGRGNFPDRFSARQFPNYSSELNVNALLLGDSALYLCASSLGGTGPQSPLHFGNGTRLTVT.

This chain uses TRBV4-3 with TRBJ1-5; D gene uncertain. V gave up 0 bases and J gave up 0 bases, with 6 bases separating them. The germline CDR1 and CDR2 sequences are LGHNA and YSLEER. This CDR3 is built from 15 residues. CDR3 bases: TGCGCCAGCAGCCAAGAGCGGGTTAGCAATCAGCCCCAGCATTTT. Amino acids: CASSQERVSNQPQHF.

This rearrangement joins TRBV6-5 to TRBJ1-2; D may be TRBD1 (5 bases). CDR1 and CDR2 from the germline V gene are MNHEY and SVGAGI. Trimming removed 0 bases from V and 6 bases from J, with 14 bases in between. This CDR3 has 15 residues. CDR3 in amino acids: CASSYSAGPTDGYTF. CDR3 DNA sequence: TGTGCCAGCAGTTACTCGGCAGGGCCTACTGATGGCTACACCTTC.

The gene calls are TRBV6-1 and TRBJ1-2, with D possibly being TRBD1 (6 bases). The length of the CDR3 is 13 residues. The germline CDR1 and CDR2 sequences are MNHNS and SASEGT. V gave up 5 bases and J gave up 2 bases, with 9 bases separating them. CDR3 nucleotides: TGTGCCAGCAGTCCCGGACAGAACTATGGCTACACCTTC. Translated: CASSPGQNYGYTF.

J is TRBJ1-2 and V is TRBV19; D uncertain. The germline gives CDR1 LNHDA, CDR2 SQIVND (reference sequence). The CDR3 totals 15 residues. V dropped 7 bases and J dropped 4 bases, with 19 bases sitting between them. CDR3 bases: TGTGCCAGTACCCCAATGACGGGAGCGGGCTATGGCTACACCTTC. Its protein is CASTPMTGAGYGYTF.

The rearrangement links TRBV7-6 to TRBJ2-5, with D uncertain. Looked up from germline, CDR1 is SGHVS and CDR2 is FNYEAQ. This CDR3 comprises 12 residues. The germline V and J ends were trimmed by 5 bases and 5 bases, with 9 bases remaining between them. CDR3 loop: CASSQLRETQYF. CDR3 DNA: TGTGCCAGCAGCCAACTCCGGGAGACCCAGTACTTC.

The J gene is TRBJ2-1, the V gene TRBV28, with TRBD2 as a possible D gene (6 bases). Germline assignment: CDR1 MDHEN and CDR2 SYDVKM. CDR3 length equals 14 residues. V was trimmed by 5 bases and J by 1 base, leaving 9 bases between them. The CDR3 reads CASSLGGSYNEQFF. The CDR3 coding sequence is TGTGCCAGCAGTCTAGGAGGGTCCTACAATGAGCAGTTCTTC.

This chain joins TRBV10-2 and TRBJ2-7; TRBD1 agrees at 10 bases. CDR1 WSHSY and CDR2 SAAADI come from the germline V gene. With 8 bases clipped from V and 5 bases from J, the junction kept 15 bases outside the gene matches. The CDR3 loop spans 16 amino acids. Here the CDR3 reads CASLPDGQGVYHEQYF. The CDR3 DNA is TGCGCCAGCCTTCCTGACGGACAGGGGGTGTACCACGAGCAGTACTTC.

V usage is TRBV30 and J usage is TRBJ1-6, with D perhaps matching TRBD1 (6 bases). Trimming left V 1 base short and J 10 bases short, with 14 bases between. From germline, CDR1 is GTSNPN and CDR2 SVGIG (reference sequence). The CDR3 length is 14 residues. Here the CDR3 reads CAWSGGGGGSPLHF. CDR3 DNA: TGTGCCTGGAGTGGGGGAGGGGGGGGATCACCCCTCCACTTT. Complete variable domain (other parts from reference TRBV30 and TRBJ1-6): SQTIHQWPATLVQPVGSPLSLECTVEGTSNPNLYWYRQAAGRGLQLLFYSVGIGQISSEVPQNLSASRPQDRQFILSSKKLLLSDSGFYLCAWSGGGGGSPLHFGNGTRLTVT.

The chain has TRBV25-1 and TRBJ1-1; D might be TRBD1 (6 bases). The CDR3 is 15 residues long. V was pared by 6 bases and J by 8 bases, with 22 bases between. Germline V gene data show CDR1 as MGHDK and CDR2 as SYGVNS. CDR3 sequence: CASRDERGPLTEAFF. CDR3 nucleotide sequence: TGTGCCAGCAGAGATGAGCGGGGGCCCCTTACAGAAGCTTTCTTT.

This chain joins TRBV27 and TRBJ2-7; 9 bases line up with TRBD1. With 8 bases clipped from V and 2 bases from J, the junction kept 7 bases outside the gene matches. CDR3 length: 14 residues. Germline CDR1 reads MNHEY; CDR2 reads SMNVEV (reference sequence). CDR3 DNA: TGTGCCAGCTCTCCGGGACAGGGTCCCTACGAGCAGTACTTC. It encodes CASSPGQGPYEQYF.

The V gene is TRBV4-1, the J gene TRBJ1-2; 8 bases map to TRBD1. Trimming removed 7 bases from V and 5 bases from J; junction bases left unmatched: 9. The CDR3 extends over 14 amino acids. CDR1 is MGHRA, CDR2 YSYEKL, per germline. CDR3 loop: CASKGGTGGYGYTF. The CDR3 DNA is TGCGCCAGCAAGGGCGGGACAGGTGGTTATGGCTACACCTTC.

In DNA, the CDR3 is TGTGCCAGCAGTTTGGGGACAGACGACTATGGCTACACCTTC. Protein: CASSLGTDDYGYTF. This chain connects TRBV7-9 to TRBJ1-2; 7 bases are a match to TRBD1. The trim removed 6 bases at V and 3 bases at J, leaving 7 bases unmatched. This CDR3 has 14 amino acids. CDR1 and CDR2 from the germline V gene are SEHNR and FQNEAQ (reference sequence).

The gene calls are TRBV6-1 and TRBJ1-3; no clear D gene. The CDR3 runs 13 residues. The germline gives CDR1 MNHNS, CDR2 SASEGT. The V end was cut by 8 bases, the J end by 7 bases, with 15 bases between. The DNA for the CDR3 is TGTGCCAGCGAGGGAACGAACATGAACACCATATATTTT. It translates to CASEGTNMNTIYF.

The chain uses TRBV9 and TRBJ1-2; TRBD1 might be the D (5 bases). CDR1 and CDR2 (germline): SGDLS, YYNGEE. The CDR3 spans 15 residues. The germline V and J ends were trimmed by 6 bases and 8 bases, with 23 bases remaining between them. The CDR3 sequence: CASTPYSSGGEGYTF. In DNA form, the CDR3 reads TGTGCCAGCACCCCGTATAGTAGCGGGGGTGAGGGCTACACCTTC.

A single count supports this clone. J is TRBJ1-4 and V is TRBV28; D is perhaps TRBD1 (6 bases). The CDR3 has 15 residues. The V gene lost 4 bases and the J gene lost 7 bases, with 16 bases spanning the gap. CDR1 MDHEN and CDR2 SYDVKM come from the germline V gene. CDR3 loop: CASSSLGGGSEKLFF. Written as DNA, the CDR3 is TGTGCCAGCAGTTCCCTGGGCGGGGGCAGTGAAAAACTGTTTTTT.

The CDR3 DNA is TGTGCCAGCAGTTACTCGGGGCGGGGCTCCTACGAGCAGTACTTC. It codes for CASSYSGRGSYEQYF. The chain uses TRBV6-5 and TRBJ2-7, with D tentatively TRBD2 (6 bases). Trimming took 0 bases from V and 0 from J, leaving 9 bases between them. The CDR3 spans 15 residues. Germline CDR1 and CDR2: MNHEY and SVGAGI.

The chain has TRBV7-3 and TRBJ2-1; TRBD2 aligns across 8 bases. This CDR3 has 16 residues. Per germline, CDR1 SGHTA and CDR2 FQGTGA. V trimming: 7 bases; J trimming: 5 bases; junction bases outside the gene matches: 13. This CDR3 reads CASNPGGLAGNNEQFF. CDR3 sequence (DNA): TGTGCCAGCAACCCCGGTGGGCTAGCGGGCAACAATGAGCAGTTCTTC.

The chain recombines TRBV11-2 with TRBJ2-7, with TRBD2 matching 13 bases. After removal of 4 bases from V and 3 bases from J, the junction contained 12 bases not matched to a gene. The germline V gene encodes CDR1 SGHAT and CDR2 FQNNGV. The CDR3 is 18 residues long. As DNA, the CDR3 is TGTGCCAGCAGCTCACGAACCAAGACTAGCGGGGGGTTCTACGAGCAGTACTTC. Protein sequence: CASSSRTKTSGGFYEQYF.

The CDR3 region has the DNA TGTGCCAGCAGCCTAAGGGGGGGCAATGAAAAACTGTTTTTT. It yields the protein CASSLRGGNEKLFF. The chain recombines TRBV25-1 with TRBJ1-4, with D possibly matching TRBD1 (6 bases). Germline values: CDR1 MGHDK, CDR2 SYGVNS. The CDR3 contains 14 residues. Trimming left V 6 bases short and J 5 bases short, with 13 bases between.